The 32 T cell receptor beta chains in this list originate from one sample, sequenced in a study of blood T cell repertoires in COVID-19. Clones were read by immunoSEQ multiplex PCR, and TCRdb kept only the in-frame ones, dropping some. The sample records roughly 200,000 clones, roughly four fifths being singletons. Sequenced input: peripheral blood. The receptors stem from a woman in her 70s with active or convalescent COVID-19.

The chain combines TRBV5-1 with TRBJ1-3; D gene uncertain. The CDR3 length is 19 residues. Germline V CDR1 and CDR2: SGHRS, YFSETQ. Trimming shortened V by 4 bases and J by 0 bases, and 23 bases separated the two germline ends. This CDR3 reads CASSPSLLGRGPSGNTIYF. The DNA for the CDR3 is TGCGCCAGCAGCCCTTCTTTGCTGGGGAGAGGTCCCTCTGGAAACACCATATATTTT.

This chain uses TRBV15 with TRBJ2-1, with 7 bases fitting TRBD2. The CDR3 length is 15 residues. Trimming cost V 6 bases and J 6 bases; bases outside gene matches: 11. Germline CDR1 reads LNHNV; CDR2 reads YYDKDF (reference sequence). CDR3 sequence (DNA): TGTGCCACCAGGAAGATCACGTCGGGAGGCAATGAGCAGTTCTTC. Translating gives CATRKITSGGNEQFF. The variable domain in full, with the rest retrieved from reference TRBV15 and TRBJ2-1, is DAMVIQNPRYQVTQFGKPVTLSCSQTLNHNVMYWYQQKSSQAPKLLFHYYDKDFNNEADTPDNFQSRRPNTSFCFLDIRSPGLGDTAMYLCATRKITSGGNEQFFGPGTRLTVL.

The chain employs TRBV24-1 and TRBJ1-2, with 9 bases identical to TRBD1. V was pared by 6 bases and J by 9 bases, with 4 bases of the junction left unmatched. The germline CDR1 and CDR2 sequences are KGHDR and SFDVKD. The CDR3 covers 12 residues. The CDR3 region is CATSSGQGRYTF. CDR3 DNA: TGTGCCACCAGTTCCGGACAGGGGCGCTACACCTTC.

The rearrangement joins TRBV18 to TRBJ2-1; the D gene is possibly TRBD1 (6 bases). Between the trimmed V and J ends, which lost 3 bases and 6 bases, there was a span of 12 bases. The length of the CDR3 is 14 residues. From germline, CDR1 is KGHSH and CDR2 LQKENI. CDR3 DNA sequence: TGTGCCAGCTCACCTCAACAGGGTGTCAATGAGCAGTTCTTC. This gives the protein CASSPQQGVNEQFF.

This chain uses TRBV15 with TRBJ1-3; unclear D gene. The CDR3 contains 16 residues. Germline CDR1 is LNHNV and CDR2 is YYDKDF (reference sequence). Between the trimmed V and J ends, which lost 0 bases and 0 bases, there was a span of 9 bases. CDR3 nucleotides: TGTGCCACCAGCAGAGATCTGACACTCTCTGGAAACACCATATATTTT. This gives the protein CATSRDLTLSGNTIYF.

The chain employs TRBV3-1 (or the pseudogene TRBV3-2) and TRBJ2-1, with D possibly being TRBD1 (6 bases). The CDR3 is 15 residues long. Trimming cost V 4 bases and J 4 bases, with 14 bases left between them. CDR1 is LGHDT, CDR2 YNNKEL, per germline (reference sequence). The CDR3, as DNA: TGTGCCAGCAGCCGTTCCTCACAGGGATACAATGAGCAGTTCTTC. It is translated as CASSRSSQGYNEQFF.

In its sample, this clone was seen a few times. This chain joins TRBV12-3 or TRBV12-4 and TRBJ1-3; D uncertain. CDR3 size: 12 residues. The V and J ends lost 10 bases and 4 bases respectively, with 11 bases between them. The CDR3 region has the DNA TGTGCCACCGACTTATCGGGAAACACCATATATTTT. Its translation is CATDLSGNTIYF.

CDR3 nucleotide sequence: TGTGCCAGCAGTTCCTTTTTTCCAGGGGTTCAGCCCCAGCATTTT. The encoded protein is CASSSFFPGVQPQHF. This chain uses TRBV28 with TRBJ1-5, with D possibly being TRBD1 (6 bases). The CDR3 sequence is 15 residues long. V was pared by 4 bases and J by 6 bases, with 16 bases between. Germline CDR1 reads MDHEN; CDR2 reads SYDVKM.

This chain uses TRBV7-3 with TRBJ2-1, with a tentative D call TRBD1 (5 bases). This CDR3 has 13 residues. Germline CDR1 and CDR2: SGHTA and FQGTGA. The V end lost 3 bases, the J end lost 4 bases, and 7 bases lay between the germline ends. This chain's CDR3 is CASSLGPYNEQFF. Written as DNA, the CDR3 is TGTGCCAGCAGCTTGGGGCCTTACAATGAGCAGTTCTTC.

The chain couples TRBV27 to TRBJ1-1; 7 nucleotides line up with TRBD1. From germline, CDR1 is MNHEY and CDR2 SMNVEV (reference sequence). Trimming at V came to 7 bases and at J to 5 bases, leaving 10 bases not matched to a gene. This CDR3 has 14 amino acids. The CDR3 protein is CASNPYRGLTEAFF. The CDR3 region has the DNA TGTGCCAGCAATCCATACAGGGGTTTGACTGAAGCTTTCTTT.

This rearrangement joins TRBV6-6 to TRBJ2-2; no clear D. The V gene lost 5 bases and the J gene lost 4 bases, with 8 bases spanning the gap. This CDR3 comprises 13 residues. Germline V CDR1 and CDR2: MNHNY, SVGAGI (reference sequence). The CDR3 reads CASSPLLTGELFF. CDR3 nucleotides: TGTGCCAGCAGTCCCCTCCTCACCGGGGAGCTGTTTTTT.

This sequence joins TRBV4-1 and TRBJ2-1; D gene unclear. The CDR3 loop spans 13 amino acids. V was cut by 0 bases and J by 11 bases, with 11 bases left in between. Germline CDR1 MGHRA, CDR2 YSYEKL. CDR3 region: CASSQEIEVKQFF. The CDR3 DNA reads as TGCGCCAGCAGCCAAGAGATAGAGGTTAAGCAGTTCTTC.

The genes are TRBV10-3 and TRBJ2-1; maybe TRBD2 (5 bases). Trimming pared 2 bases from V and 6 bases from J, leaving 14 bases between. CDR1 and CDR2 from the germline V gene are ENHRY and SYGVKD. The CDR3 runs 15 residues. DNA for the CDR3: TGTGCCATCAGTGAGGGGGAGCTCGAGGGCAATGAGCAGTTCTTC. It encodes CAISEGELEGNEQFF.

The chain recombines TRBV24-1 with TRBJ2-3; D possibly corresponds to TRBD2 (6 bases). The CDR3 is 16 amino acids. Trimming took off 3 bases at V and 0 bases at J, with 12 bases between the two ends. Germline V gives CDR1 KGHDR, CDR2 SFDVKD. The CDR3 reads CATSDATSTSTDTQYF. The CDR3 nucleotides are TGTGCCACCAGTGATGCCACTAGCACTAGCACAGATACGCAGTATTTT.

V gene TRBV7-6 combines with J gene TRBJ2-2, with unresolved D. Per germline, CDR1 SGHVS and CDR2 FNYEAQ. This CDR3 spans 16 amino acids. Trimming took off 1 base at V and 3 bases at J, with 12 bases between the two ends. CDR3 amino acids: CASSLGGGAYTGELFF. The DNA of the CDR3 is TGTGCCAGCAGCTTAGGCGGCGGAGCGTACACCGGGGAGCTGTTTTTT.

V and J are TRBV7-6 and TRBJ1-2; unclear D gene. CDR1 SGHVS and CDR2 FNYEAQ come from the germline V gene. With 2 bases removed from V and 1 base from J, the gap between germline ends came to 5 bases. This CDR3 has 13 residues. This chain's CDR3 is CASSLRFNYGYTF. DNA for the CDR3: TGTGCCAGCAGCTTACGGTTTAACTATGGCTACACCTTC.

The sample holds a few counts of this clone. This chain links TRBV12-3 or TRBV12-4 with TRBJ2-1, with D unclear. Trimming stripped 2 bases from V and 8 bases from J, with 10 bases between. The CDR3 is made up of 13 amino acids. The CDR3, as DNA: TGTGCCAGCAGTTTACGTTTCTTCGATGAGCAGTTCTTC. Its translation is CASSLRFFDEQFF.

The V gene is TRBV10-3, the J gene TRBJ1-1; no clear D. The V end lost 4 bases, the J end lost 1 base, and 7 bases lay between the germline ends. Germline V gives CDR1 ENHRY, CDR2 SYGVKD. CDR3 size: 13 residues. The CDR3 spells CAISGSGNTEAFF. The CDR3 region has the DNA TGTGCCATCAGTGGATCCGGGAACACTGAAGCTTTCTTT.

The rearrangement links TRBV6-5 to TRBJ2-7; 10 nucleotides align to TRBD1. The CDR3 has 15 residues. J lost 2 bases, V lost 4 bases, and 5 bases had no gene match. Germline CDR1 reads MNHEY; CDR2 reads SVGAGI. Here the CDR3 DNA reads TGTGCCAGCAGTTCACTTGGGACAGGGGCCTACGAGCAGTACTTC. Amino acid sequence: CASSSLGTGAYEQYF.

The V and J genes are TRBV6-5 and TRBJ1-2, with unresolved D. The length of the CDR3 is 13 residues. CDR1 is MNHEY, CDR2 SVGAGI, per germline. V gave up 2 bases and J gave up 4 bases, with 8 bases separating them. Here the CDR3 reads CASSYNPTYGYTF. DNA for the CDR3: TGTGCCAGCAGTTACAACCCTACCTATGGCTACACCTTC.

The rearrangement uses TRBV19 and TRBJ2-1, with 12 bases fitting TRBD2. The trim removed 1 base at V and 1 base at J, leaving 5 bases unmatched. Germline V lookup: CDR1 LNHDA, CDR2 SQIVND (reference sequence). The CDR3 is 18 amino acids. Here the CDR3 reads CASSIAPSGRGSYNEQFF. CDR3 coding DNA: TGTGCCAGTAGTATAGCCCCTAGCGGGAGGGGGTCCTACAATGAGCAGTTCTTC.

This clone was observed a handful of times. This rearrangement joins TRBV5-6 to TRBJ1-1, with 10 bases lining up with TRBD1. The CDR3 is 12 amino acids. Germline CDR1 SGHDT, CDR2 YYEEEE. The V segment lost 7 bases and the J segment 4 bases; nucleotides outside the gene matches: 1. DNA for the CDR3: TGTGCCAGCTGGGACAGGGGCACTGAAGCTTTCTTT. It codes for CASWDRGTEAFF.

V is TRBV19 and J is TRBJ2-1; TRBD2 matches at 12 bases. This CDR3 contains 16 residues. The junction had 3 bases not matched to a gene; V was cut back by 4 bases and J by 2 bases. The germline V gene has CDR1 LNHDA and CDR2 SQIVND (reference sequence). The CDR3: CASSTGLAGTYNEQFF. Here the CDR3 DNA reads TGTGCCAGTAGTACCGGACTAGCGGGGACCTACAATGAGCAGTTCTTC.

This chain uses TRBV20-1 with TRBJ1-2; no reliable D call. The CDR3 covers 11 residues. Germline V CDR1 and CDR2: DFQATT, SNEGSKA (reference sequence). V was cut by 3 bases and J by 7 bases, with 9 bases left in between. Here the CDR3 DNA reads TGCAGTGCTAGTCTTATGAGTGGCTACACCTTC. This sequence encodes CSASLMSGYTF.

In DNA, the CDR3 is TGTGCCAGTAGGCTCTCGGGGTCACAGCCCCAGCATTTT. Residues: CASRLSGSQPQHF. V is TRBV19 and J is TRBJ1-5; D uncertain. The CDR3 is 13 amino acids. The germline V gene has CDR1 LNHDA and CDR2 SQIVND (reference sequence). V was pared by 6 bases and J by 7 bases, with 13 bases between. Using reference TRBV19 and TRBJ1-5 for the parts outside the CDR3, the full variable domain is DGGITQSPKYLFRKEGQNVTLSCEQNLNHDAMYWYRQDPGQGLRLIYYSQIVNDFQKGDIAEGYSVSREKKESFPLTVTSAQKNPTAFYLCASRLSGSQPQHFGDGTRLSIL.

The genes are TRBV20-1 and TRBJ2-3; D ambiguous. Germline CDR1 is DFQATT and CDR2 is SNEGSKA (reference sequence). Trimming shortened V by 4 bases and J by 6 bases, and 8 bases separated the two germline ends. CDR3 length: 11 residues. CDR3: CSAMTRDTQYF. CDR3 DNA sequence: TGCAGTGCTATGACTCGGGATACGCAGTATTTT.

This chain joins TRBV9 and TRBJ2-1, with D possibly matching TRBD2 (5 bases). The CDR3 contains 16 residues. Germline lookup yields CDR1 SGDLS and CDR2 YYNGEE. Trimming left V 6 bases short and J 0 bases short, with 16 bases between. DNA of the CDR3: TGTGCCAGCACCGACCGCGAGGGCAGCTCCTACAATGAGCAGTTCTTC. Translating gives CASTDREGSSYNEQFF.

The DNA for the CDR3 is TGTGCCAGCAGCTCGGGGAGTACAGGGGCCCAACCCTATGGCTACACCTTC. Its translation is CASSSGSTGAQPYGYTF. The chain employs TRBV5-4 and TRBJ1-2; 7 nucleotides line up with TRBD1. Per the germline V gene, CDR1 is SGHNT and CDR2 is YYREEE (reference sequence). This CDR3 comprises 17 residues. The V segment lost 3 bases and the J segment 4 bases; nucleotides outside the gene matches: 15.

The chain links TRBV7-9 to TRBJ2-5, with TRBD1 matching 8 bases. CDR3 length equals 16 residues. Germline-derived CDR1 and CDR2 are SEHNR and FQNEAQ (reference sequence). The V segment lost 5 bases and the J segment 2 bases; nucleotides outside the gene matches: 10. The CDR3 here is CASSRTGPTQQETQYF. As DNA, the CDR3 is TGTGCCAGCAGCAGGACAGGGCCCACCCAACAAGAGACCCAGTACTTC.

This clone appeared a single time. The chain combines TRBV10-3 with TRBJ1-2; TRBD1 matches 8 bases. The germline gives CDR1 ENHRY, CDR2 SYGVKD. Trimming at V came to 3 bases and at J to 7 bases, leaving 7 bases not matched to a gene. There are 14 residues in the CDR3. CDR3 in amino acids: CAISETGTGGGYTF. The CDR3, as DNA: TGTGCCATCAGTGAAACCGGGACAGGTGGTGGCTACACCTTC.

The chain has TRBV5-1 and TRBJ2-1, with D perhaps matching TRBD2 (5 bases). The CDR3 length is 14 residues. Germline CDR1 and CDR2: SGHRS and YFSETQ. V was clipped by 4 bases and J by 9 bases, with 17 bases between them. The CDR3 region has the DNA TGCGCCAGCAGCCCGGAGACTACCCCGGGTGAGCAGTTCTTC. Translation: CASSPETTPGEQFF.

Comment on this clone: Within the sample, other DNA sequences also encode this same CDR3. The V call is TRBV6-5, the J call TRBJ1-2, with D unclear. Trimming cost V 7 bases and J 2 bases, with 14 bases left between them. Germline lookup yields CDR1 MNHEY and CDR2 SVGAGI. This CDR3 contains 14 residues. CDR3 region: CASTKGAGNYGYTF. The CDR3 DNA is TGTGCCAGCACAAAGGGCGCGGGGAACTATGGCTACACCTTC.